Sequencing of this TCR beta chain was carried out in a study of T cells in Graves' hyperthyroidism and ophthalmopathy. Overall study results and limits: Ophthalmopathy could be told apart from stable hyperthyroidism with a 13 V-J model.

Amplified regions were TCR beta CDR3 sequences from RNA transcripts. Researchers ran a first-round RT-PCR on the TCR CDR3 using the HTBI primer set. MiXCR, applied by TCRdb to the multiplex PCR reads, yields one record per CDR3 protein. The sample carries about 290,000 distinct CDR3 sequences, 10% to 15% recorded once. This CDR3 has 17 residues. V lost 1 base to trimming and J lost 3 bases, with 16 bases between them. Germline CDR1 SGHVS, CDR2 FNYEAQ. For the diagnoses, clinical symptoms, serum thyroxine and TRAb, thyroid ultrasound and orbital computed tomography were used. This clonotype was observed at least ten times. Its specificity is unknown.

The source of this sequence is a woman in her twenties or thirties with Graves' hyperthyroidism that later progressed to Graves' ophthalmopathy. The chain recombines TRBV7-6 with TRBJ2-1; TRBD1 might be the D (5 bases). Input material: blood. The CDR3 loop is CASSLGGGATNYNEQFF. In nucleotides, the CDR3 is TGTGCCAGCAGCTTAGGGGGTGGGGCTACCAACTACAATGAGCAGTTCTTC.